The clone carrying this TCR beta chain occurred a few times. Its antigen is not identified. The data originate from a study of T-cell reconstitution after alpha-beta-depleted transplantation in children. Study results and caveats: Surviving recipient T cells and intrathymic progenitors accounted for some patients' high TCRbeta diversity at day 60. Several hundred rapidly expanded clones from non-depleted graft cells reportedly supplied alpha-beta T cells about two months post-transplant.

V gave up 0 bases and J gave up 5 bases; unmatched junction bases: 3. The CDR3 is made up of 14 amino acids. From germline, CDR1 is MNHEY and CDR2 SVGAGI. The library targeted TCRbeta and was prepared with unique molecular identifiers. TCRdb redid the calling of the PCR reads with MiXCR, one entry per CDR3 protein. The table shows around 600,000 distinct CDR3 sequences, with 20% to 25% occurring only once. Sequenced here: PBMCs, mostly from graft donor cells, sampled 360 days after TCRalphabeta/CD19-depleted stem cell transplant. This chain uses TRBV6-5 with TRBJ2-7; TRBD1 matches at 8 bases. The clonotype originates from a boy under two years old who had a stem cell transplant for acute myeloid leukemia, so the T cells may come from the graft donor. This chain's CDR3 is CASSYSTGANEQYF. As DNA, the CDR3 is TGTGCCAGCAGTTACTCGACAGGGGCCAACGAGCAGTACTTC.